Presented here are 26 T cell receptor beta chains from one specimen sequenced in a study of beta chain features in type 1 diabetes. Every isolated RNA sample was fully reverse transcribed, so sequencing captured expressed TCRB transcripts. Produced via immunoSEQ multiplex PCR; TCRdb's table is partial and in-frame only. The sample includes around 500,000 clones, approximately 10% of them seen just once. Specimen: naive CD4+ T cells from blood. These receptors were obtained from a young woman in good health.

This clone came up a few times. CDR3 protein: CASSRMVGAQVYNEQFF. In DNA form, the CDR3 reads TGTGCCAGCAGCCGAATGGTAGGGGCACAGGTCTACAATGAGCAGTTCTTC. The chain joins TRBV5-4 to TRBJ2-1; possibly TRBD1 for D (5 bases). The germline CDR1 and CDR2 sequences are SGHNT and YYREEE (reference sequence). Trimming stripped 4 bases from V and 3 bases from J, with 20 bases between. This CDR3 spans 17 amino acids.

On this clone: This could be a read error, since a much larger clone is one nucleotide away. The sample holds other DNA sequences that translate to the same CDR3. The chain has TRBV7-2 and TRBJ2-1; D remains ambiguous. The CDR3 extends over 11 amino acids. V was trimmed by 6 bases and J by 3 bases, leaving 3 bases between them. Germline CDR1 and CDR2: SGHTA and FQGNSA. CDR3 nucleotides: TGTGCCAGCAGTGACTACAATGAGCAGTTCTTC. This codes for CASSDYNEQFF.

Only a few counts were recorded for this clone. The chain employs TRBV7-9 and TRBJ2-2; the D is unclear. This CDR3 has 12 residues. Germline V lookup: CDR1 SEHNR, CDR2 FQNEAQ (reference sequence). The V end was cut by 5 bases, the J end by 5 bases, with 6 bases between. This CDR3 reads CASSQLTGELFF. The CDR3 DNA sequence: TGTGCCAGCAGCCAGCTGACCGGGGAGCTGTTTTTT.

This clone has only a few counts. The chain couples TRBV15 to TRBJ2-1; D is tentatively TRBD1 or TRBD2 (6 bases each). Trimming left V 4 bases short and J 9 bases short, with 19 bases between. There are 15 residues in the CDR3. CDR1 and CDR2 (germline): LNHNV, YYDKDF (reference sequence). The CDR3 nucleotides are TGTGCCACCAGCATTGGGGGGCCCCACCCCACTGAGCAGTTCTTC. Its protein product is CATSIGGPHPTEQFF.

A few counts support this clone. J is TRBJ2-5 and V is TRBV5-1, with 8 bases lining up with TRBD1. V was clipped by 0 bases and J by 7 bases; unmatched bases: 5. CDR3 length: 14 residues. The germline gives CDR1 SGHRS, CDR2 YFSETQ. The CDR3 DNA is TGCGCCAGCAGCTTGGCCGACAGGGGTGTGACCCAGTACTTC. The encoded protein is CASSLADRGVTQYF.

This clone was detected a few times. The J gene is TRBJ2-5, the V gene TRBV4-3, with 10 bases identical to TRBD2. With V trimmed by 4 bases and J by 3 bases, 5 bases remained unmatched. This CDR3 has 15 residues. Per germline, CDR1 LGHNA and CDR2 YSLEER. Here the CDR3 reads CASSPGLADKETQYF. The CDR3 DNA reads TGCGCCAGCAGCCCTGGACTAGCGGACAAAGAGACCCAGTACTTC.

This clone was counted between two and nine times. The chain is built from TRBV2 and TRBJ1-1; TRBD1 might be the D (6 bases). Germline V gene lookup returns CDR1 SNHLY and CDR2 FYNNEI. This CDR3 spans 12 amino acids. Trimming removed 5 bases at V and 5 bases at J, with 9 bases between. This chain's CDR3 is CASSTQGTEAFF. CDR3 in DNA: TGTGCCAGCAGTACACAGGGAACTGAAGCTTTCTTT.

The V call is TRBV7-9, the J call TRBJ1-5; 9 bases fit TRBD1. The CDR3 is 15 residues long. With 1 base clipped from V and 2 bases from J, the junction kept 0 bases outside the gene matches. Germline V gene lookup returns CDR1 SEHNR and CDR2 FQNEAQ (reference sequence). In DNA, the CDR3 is TGTGCCAGCAGCTTAGGGACAGGGGGCAATCAGCCCCAGCATTTT. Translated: CASSLGTGGNQPQHF.

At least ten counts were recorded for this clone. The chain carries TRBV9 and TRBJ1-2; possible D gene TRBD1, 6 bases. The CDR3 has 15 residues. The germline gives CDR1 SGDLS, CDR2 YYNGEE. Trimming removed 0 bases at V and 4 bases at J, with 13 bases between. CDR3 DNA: TGTGCCAGCAGCGTAGCTACAGGGCCCACCTATGGCTACACCTTC. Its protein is CASSVATGPTYGYTF.

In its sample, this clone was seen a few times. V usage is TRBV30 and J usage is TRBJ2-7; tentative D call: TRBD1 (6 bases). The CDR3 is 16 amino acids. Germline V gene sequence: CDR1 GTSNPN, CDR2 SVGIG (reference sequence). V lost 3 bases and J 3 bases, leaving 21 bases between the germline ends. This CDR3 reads CAWSVTRTGHVYEQYF. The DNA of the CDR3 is TGTGCCTGGAGCGTAACCCGAACAGGGCACGTCTACGAGCAGTACTTC.

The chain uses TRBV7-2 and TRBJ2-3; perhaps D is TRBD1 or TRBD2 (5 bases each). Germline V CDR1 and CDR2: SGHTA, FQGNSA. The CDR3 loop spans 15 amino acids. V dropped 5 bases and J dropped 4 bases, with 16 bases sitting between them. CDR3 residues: CASSLRARGADTQYF. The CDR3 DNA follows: TGTGCCAGCAGCCTTAGGGCTAGAGGGGCAGATACGCAGTATTTT. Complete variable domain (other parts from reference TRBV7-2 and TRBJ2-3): GAGVSQSPSNKVTEKGKDVELRCDPISGHTALYWYRQSLGQGLEFLIYFQGNSAPDKSGLPSDRFSAERTGGSVSTLTIQRTQQEDSAVYLCASSLRARGADTQYFGPGTRLTVL.

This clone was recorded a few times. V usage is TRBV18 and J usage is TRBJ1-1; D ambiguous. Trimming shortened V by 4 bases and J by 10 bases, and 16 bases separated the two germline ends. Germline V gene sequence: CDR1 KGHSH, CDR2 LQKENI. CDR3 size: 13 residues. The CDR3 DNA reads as TGTGCCAGCTCACAGGGTTTGAAGAGTGGAGCTTTCTTT. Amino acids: CASSQGLKSGAFF.

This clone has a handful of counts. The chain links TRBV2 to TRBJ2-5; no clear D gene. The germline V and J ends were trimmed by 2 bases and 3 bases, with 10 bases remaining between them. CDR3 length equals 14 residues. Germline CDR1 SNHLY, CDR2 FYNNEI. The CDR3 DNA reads TGTGCCAGCAGTGAAAACAGTTCCGAAGAGACCCAGTACTTC. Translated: CASSENSSEETQYF.

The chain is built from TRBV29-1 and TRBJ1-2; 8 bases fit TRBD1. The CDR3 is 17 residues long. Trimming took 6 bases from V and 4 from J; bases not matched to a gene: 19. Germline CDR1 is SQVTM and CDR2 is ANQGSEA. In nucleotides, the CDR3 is TGCAGCGTCTCAAGCCGCGGGCCCAGGGGGACAGGCTATGGCTACACCTTC. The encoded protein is CSVSSRGPRGTGYGYTF.

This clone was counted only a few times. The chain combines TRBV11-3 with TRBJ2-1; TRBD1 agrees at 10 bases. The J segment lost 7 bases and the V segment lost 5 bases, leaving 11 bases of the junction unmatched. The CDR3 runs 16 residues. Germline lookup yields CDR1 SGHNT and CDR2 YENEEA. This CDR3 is CASSPRDRGSINEQFF. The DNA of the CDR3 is TGTGCCAGCAGCCCCCGGGACAGGGGTTCTATAAATGAGCAGTTCTTC.

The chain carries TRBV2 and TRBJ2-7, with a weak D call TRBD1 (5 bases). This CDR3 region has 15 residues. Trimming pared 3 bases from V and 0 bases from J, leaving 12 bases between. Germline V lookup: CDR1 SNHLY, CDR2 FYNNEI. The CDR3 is CASSDVWGGSYEQYV. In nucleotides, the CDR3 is TGTGCCAGCAGTGATGTTTGGGGCGGCTCCTACGAGCAGTACGTC.

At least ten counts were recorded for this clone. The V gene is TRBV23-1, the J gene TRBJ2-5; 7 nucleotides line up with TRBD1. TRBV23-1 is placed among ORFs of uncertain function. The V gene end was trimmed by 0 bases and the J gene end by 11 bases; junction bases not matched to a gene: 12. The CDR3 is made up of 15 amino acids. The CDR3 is CASSQSLVGGSRQYF. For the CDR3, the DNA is TGCGCCAGCAGTCAATCGTTGGTAGGGGGCTCCCGACAGTACTTC.

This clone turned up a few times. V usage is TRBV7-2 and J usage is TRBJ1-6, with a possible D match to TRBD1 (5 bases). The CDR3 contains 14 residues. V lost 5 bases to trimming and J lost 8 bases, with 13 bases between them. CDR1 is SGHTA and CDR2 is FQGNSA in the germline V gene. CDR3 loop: CASSPGTDDSPLHF. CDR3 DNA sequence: TGTGCCAGCAGCCCCGGGACGGACGATTCACCCCTCCACTTT. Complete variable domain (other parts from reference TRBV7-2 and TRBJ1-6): GAGVSQSPSNKVTEKGKDVELRCDPISGHTALYWYRQSLGQGLEFLIYFQGNSAPDKSGLPSDRFSAERTGGSVSTLTIQRTQQEDSAVYLCASSPGTDDSPLHFGNGTRLTVT.

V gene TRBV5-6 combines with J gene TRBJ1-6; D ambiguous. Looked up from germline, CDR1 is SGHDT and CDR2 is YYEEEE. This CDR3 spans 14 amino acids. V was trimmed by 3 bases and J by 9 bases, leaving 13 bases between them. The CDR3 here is CASSSTDLRSPLHF. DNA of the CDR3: TGTGCCAGCAGCTCGACGGACCTCCGTTCACCCCTCCACTTT.

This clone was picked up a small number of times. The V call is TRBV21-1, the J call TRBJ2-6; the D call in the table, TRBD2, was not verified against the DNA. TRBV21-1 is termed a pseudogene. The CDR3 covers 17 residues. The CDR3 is CASSNSGGFPGANVLTF. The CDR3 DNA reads TGTGCCAGCAGCAACTCGGGCGGGTTCCCGGGGGCCAACGTCCTGACTTTC.

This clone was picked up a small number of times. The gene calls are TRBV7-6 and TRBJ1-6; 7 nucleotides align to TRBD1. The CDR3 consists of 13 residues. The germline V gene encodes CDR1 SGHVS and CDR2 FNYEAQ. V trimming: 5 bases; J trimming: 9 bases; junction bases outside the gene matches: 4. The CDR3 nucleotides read TGTGCCAGCAGCATAGACAGGGCTTCACCCCTCCACTTT. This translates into CASSIDRASPLHF.

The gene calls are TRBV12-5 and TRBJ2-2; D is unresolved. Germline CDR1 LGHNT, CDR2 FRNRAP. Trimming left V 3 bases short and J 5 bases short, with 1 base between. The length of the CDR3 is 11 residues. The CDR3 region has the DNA TGTGCTAGTGGTTTTACCGGGGAGCTGTTTTTT. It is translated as CASGFTGELFF.

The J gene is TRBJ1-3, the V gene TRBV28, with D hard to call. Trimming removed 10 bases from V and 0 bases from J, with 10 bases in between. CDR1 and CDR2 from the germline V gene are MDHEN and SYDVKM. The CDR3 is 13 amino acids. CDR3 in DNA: TGTGCCACGGCTCTGTTCTCTGGAAACACCATATATTTT. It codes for CATALFSGNTIYF.

The CDR3 sequence: CASSPGLAGGTDTQYF. The CDR3 DNA reads as TGTGCCAGCTCACCAGGTCTAGCGGGGGGCACAGATACGCAGTATTTT. The chain has TRBV18 and TRBJ2-3; 10 bases match TRBD2. The V gene's germline CDR1 is KGHSH and CDR2 LQKENI. The length of the CDR3 is 16 residues. Trimming cost V 2 bases and J 1 base; bases outside gene matches: 3.

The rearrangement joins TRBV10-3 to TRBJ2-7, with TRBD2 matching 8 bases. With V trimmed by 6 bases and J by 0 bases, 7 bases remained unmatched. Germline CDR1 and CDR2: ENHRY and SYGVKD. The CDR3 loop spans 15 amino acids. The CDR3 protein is CAIRVAGKSSYEQYF. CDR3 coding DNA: TGTGCCATCAGAGTAGCGGGAAAGAGCTCCTACGAGCAGTACTTC.

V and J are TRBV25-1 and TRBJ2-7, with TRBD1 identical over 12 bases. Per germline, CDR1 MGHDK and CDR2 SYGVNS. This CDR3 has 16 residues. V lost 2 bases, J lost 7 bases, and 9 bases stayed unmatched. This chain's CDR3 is CASSELPGQGAREQYV. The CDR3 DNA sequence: TGTGCCAGCAGTGAACTGCCGGGACAGGGGGCTCGGGAGCAGTACGTC.